This TCR beta chain stems from a study of OX40 agonist ivuxolimab in advanced cancers. Some clones are missing from TCRdb's copy, which holds only in-frame ones; the method was immunoSEQ multiplex PCR. The sample has tens of thousands of clones; around 84% are singletons. This clone was observed a single time. Its antigen is still unknown. Study-wide results and limits: Those patients achieving a partial response at 0.1-3.0 mg/kg showed among the lowest clonal expansion.

The length of the CDR3 is 16 residues. Germline V gene data show CDR1 as MGHRA and CDR2 as YSYEKL. The J segment lost 3 bases and the V segment lost 0 bases, leaving 6 bases of the junction unmatched. Sequenced here: CD4+ or CD8+ T cells sorted from blood, sampled in a trial of the OX40 agonist ivuxolimab. The rearrangement links TRBV4-1 to TRBJ2-3; TRBD2 matches at 7 bases. This TCR came from an adult with an advanced solid tumor such as melanoma, head and neck, liver or kidney cancer. This CDR3 is CASSQEGVGGTDTQYF. CDR3 in DNA: TGCGCCAGCAGCCAAGAGGGGGTGGGGGGGACAGATACGCAGTATTTT.